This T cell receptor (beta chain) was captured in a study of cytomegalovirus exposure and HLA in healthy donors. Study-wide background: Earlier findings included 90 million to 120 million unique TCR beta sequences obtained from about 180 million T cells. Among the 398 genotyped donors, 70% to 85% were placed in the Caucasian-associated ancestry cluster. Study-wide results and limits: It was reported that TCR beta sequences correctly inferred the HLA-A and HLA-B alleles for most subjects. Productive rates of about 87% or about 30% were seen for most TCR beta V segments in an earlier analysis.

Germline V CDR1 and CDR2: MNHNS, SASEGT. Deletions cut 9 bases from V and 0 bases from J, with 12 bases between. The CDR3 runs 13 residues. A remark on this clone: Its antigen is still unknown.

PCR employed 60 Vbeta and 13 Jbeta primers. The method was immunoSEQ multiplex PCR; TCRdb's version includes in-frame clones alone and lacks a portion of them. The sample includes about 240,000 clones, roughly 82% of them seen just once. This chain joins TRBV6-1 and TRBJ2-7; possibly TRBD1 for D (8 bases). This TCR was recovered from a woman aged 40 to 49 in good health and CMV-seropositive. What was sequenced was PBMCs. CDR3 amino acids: CASTGGDSYEQYF. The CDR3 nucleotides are TGTGCCAGTACAGGGGGGGACTCCTACGAGCAGTACTTC.